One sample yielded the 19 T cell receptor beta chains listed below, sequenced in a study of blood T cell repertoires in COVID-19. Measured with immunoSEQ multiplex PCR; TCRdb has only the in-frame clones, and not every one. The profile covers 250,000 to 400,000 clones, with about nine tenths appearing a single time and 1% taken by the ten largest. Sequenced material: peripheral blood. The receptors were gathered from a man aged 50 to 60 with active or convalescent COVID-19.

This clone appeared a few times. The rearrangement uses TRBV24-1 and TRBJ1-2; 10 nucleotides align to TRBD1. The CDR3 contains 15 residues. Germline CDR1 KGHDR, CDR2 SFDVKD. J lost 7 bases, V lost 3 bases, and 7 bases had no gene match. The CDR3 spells CATSDPGQGMSGYTF. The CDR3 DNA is TGTGCCACCAGTGATCCGGGACAGGGGATGTCTGGCTACACCTTC.

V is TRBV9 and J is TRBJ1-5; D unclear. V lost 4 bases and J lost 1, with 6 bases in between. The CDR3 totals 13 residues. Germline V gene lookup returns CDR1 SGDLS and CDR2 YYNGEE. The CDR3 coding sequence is TGTGCCAGCAGCTCTCAGAGCAATCAGCCCCAGCATTTT. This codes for CASSSQSNQPQHF.

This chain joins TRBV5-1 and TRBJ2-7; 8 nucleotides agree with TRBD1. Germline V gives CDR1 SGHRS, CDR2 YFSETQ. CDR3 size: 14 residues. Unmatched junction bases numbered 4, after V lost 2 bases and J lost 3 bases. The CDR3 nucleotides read TGCGCCAGCAGCTTCGACAGGGGAATCTACGAGCAGTACTTC. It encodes CASSFDRGIYEQYF.

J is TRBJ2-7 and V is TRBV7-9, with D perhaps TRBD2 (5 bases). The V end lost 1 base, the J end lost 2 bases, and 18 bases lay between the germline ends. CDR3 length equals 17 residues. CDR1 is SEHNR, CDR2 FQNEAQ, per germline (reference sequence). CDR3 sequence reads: CASSLGRGDYPPYEQYF. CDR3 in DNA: TGTGCCAGCAGCTTAGGTCGGGGAGACTATCCTCCCTACGAGCAGTACTTC.

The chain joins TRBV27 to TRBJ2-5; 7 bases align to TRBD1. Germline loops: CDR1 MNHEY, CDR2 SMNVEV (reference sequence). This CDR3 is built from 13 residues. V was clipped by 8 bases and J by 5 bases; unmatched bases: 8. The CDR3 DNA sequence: TGTGCCAGCTCCGACAGGGAAGGCGAGACCCAGTACTTC. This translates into CASSDREGETQYF.

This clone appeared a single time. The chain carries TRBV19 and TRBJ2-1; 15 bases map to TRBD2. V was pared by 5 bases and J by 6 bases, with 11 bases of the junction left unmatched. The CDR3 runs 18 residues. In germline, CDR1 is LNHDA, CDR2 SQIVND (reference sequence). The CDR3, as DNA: TGTGCCAGTAGTTCAGGACTAGCGGGAGGGCGATATATCAATGAGCAGTTCTTC. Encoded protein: CASSSGLAGGRYINEQFF.

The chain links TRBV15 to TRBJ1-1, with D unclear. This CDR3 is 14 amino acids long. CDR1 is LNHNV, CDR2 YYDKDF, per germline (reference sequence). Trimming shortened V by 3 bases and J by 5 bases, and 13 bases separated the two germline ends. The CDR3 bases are TGTGCCACCAGCAGCCGGACTGTGGGGACTGAAGCTTTCTTT. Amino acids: CATSSRTVGTEAFF.

For the CDR3, the DNA is TGTGCCATCAGCCTACAGGGGGTTGTGGGATACACCGGGGAGCTGTTTTTT. It yields the protein CAISLQGVVGYTGELFF. The J gene is TRBJ2-2, the V gene TRBV10-3; 8 bases match TRBD1. Germline assignment: CDR1 ENHRY and CDR2 SYGVKD. The ends lost 6 bases at V and 3 bases at J; junction bases unmatched: 12. The CDR3 is made up of 17 amino acids.

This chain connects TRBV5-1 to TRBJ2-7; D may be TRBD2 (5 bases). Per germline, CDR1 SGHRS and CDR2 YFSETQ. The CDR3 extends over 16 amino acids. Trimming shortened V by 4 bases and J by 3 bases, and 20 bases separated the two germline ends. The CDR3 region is CASSVPFGKGSYEQYF. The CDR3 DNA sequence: TGCGCCAGCAGCGTTCCCTTCGGGAAGGGCAGCTACGAGCAGTACTTC.

CDR3 coding DNA: TGTGCCAGCAGCTTGGCGGGACTAGCGGGGGGTGCCGGGGAGCTGTTTTTT. Translation: CASSLAGLAGGAGELFF. The chain links TRBV5-4 to TRBJ2-2; 15 nucleotides align to TRBD2. The CDR3 extends over 17 amino acids. With V trimmed by 0 bases and J by 6 bases, 3 bases remained unmatched. Per germline, CDR1 SGHNT and CDR2 YYREEE (reference sequence).

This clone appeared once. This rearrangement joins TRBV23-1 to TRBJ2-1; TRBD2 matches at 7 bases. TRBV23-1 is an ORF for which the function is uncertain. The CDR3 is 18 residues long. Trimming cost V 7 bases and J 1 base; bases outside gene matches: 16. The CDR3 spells CASTSRPLTSSSYNEQFF. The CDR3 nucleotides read TGCGCCAGCACCTCCCGGCCTTTGACTAGCTCTTCCTACAATGAGCAGTTCTTC.

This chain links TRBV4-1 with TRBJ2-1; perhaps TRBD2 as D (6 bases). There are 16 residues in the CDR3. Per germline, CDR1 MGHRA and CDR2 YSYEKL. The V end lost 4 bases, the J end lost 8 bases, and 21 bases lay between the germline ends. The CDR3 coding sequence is TGCGCCAGCAGCCGCGCGGGACTTTCCTGGGGCGATGAGCAGTTCTTC. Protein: CASSRAGLSWGDEQFF.

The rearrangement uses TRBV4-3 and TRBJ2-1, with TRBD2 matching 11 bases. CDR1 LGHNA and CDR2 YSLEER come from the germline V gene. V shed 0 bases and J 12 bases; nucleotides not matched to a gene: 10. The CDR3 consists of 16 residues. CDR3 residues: CASSQDGLAGPEAQFF. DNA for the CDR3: TGCGCCAGCAGCCAAGACGGACTAGCGGGCCCCGAAGCGCAGTTCTTC.

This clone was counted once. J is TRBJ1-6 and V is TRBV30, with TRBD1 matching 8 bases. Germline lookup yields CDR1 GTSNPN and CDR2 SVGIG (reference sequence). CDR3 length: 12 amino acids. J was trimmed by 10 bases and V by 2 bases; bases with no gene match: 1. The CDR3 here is CAWSRQGSPLHF. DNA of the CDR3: TGTGCCTGGAGTAGACAGGGGTCACCCCTCCACTTT.

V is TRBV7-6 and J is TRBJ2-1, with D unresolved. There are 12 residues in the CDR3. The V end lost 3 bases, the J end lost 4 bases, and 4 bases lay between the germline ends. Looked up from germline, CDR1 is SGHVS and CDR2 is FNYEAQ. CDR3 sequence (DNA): TGTGCCAGCAGCTTTACTTACAATGAGCAGTTCTTC. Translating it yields CASSFTYNEQFF.

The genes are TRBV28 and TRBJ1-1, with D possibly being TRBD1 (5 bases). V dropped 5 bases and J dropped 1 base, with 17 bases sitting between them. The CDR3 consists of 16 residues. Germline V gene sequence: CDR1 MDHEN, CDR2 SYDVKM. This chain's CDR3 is CASSMGGSGQNTEAFF. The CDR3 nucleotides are TGTGCCAGCAGTATGGGAGGGTCAGGGCAGAACACTGAAGCTTTCTTT.

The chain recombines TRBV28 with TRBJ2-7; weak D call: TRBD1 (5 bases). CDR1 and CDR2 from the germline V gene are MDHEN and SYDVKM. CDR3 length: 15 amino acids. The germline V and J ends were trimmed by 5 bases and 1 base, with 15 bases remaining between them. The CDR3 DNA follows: TGTGCCAGCAGTCCGTCAGGGTTGCGGTCCTACGAGCAGTACTTC. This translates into CASSPSGLRSYEQYF. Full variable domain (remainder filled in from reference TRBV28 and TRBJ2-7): DVKVTQSSRYLVKRTGEKVFLECVQDMDHENMFWYRQDPGLGLRLIYFSYDVKMKEKGDIPEGYSVSREKKERFSLILESASTNQTSMYLCASSPSGLRSYEQYFGPGTRLTVT.

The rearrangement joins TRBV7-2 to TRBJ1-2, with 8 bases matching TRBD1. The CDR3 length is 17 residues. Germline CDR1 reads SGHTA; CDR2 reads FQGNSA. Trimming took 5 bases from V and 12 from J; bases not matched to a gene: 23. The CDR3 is CASSATRGLGQEVSHTF. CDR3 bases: TGTGCCAGCAGCGCCACCCGAGGACTGGGACAGGAAGTATCGCACACCTTC.

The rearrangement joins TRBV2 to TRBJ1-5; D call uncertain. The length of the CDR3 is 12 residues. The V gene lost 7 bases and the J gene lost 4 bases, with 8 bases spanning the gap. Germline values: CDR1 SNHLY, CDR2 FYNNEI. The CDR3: CASKRENQPQHF. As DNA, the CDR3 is TGTGCCAGCAAGAGGGAGAATCAGCCCCAGCATTTT.